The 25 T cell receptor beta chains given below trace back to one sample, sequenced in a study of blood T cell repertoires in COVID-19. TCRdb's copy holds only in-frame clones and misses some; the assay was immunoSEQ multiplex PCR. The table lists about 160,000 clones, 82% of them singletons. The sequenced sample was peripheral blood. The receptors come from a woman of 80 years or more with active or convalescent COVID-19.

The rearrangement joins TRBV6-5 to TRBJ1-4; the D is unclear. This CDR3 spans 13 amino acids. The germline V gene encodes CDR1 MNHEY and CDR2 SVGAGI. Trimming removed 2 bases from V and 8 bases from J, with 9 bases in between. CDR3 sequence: CASSYGTVEKLFF. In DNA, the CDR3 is TGTGCCAGCAGTTACGGCACAGTAGAAAAACTGTTTTTT.

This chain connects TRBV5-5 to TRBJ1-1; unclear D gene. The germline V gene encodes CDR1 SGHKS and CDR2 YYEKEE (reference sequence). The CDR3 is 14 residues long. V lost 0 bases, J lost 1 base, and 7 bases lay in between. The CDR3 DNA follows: TGTGCCAGCAGCTTGGCCGGGGAGAACACTGAAGCTTTCTTT. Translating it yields CASSLAGENTEAFF. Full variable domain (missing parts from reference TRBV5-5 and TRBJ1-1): DAGVTQSPTHLIKTRGQQVTLRCSPISGHKSVSWYQQVLGQGPQFIFQYYEKEERGRGNFPDRFSARQFPNYSSELNVNALLLGDSALYLCASSLAGENTEAFFGQGTRLTVV.

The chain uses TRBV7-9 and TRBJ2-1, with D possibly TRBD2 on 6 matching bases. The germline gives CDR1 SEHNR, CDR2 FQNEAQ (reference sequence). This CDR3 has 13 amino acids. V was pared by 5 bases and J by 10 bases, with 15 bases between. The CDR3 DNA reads TGTGCCAGCAGCCCCGTAGGGACTTTCGAGCAGTTCTTC. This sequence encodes CASSPVGTFEQFF.

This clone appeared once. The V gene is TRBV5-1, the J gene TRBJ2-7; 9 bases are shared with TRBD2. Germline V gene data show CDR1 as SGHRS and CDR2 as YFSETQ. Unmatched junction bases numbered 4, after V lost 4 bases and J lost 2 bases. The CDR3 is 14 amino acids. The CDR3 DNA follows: TGCGCCAGCAGCCCGACTAGCGGTCCCTACGAGCAGTACTTC. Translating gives CASSPTSGPYEQYF.

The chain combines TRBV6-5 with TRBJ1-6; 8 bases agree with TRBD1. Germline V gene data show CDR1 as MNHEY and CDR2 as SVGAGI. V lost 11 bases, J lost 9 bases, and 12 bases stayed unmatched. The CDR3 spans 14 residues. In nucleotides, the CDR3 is TGTGCCCACGGACAGGGAGAATTTTTTTCACCCCTCCACTTT. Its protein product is CAHGQGEFFSPLHF.

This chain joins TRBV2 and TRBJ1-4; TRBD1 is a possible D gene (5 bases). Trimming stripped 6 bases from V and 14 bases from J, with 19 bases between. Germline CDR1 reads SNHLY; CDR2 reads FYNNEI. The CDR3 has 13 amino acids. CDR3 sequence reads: CASRGETVSVLFF. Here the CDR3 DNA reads TGTGCCAGCAGAGGCGAGACAGTATCGGTGCTGTTTTTT.

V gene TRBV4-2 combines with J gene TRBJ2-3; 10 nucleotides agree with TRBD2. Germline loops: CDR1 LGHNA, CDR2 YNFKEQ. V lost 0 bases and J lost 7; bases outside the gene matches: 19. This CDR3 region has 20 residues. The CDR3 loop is CASSQEDPSKSSGRDHTQYF. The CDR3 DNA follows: TGTGCCAGCAGCCAAGAAGACCCTTCGAAATCTAGCGGGAGAGACCATACGCAGTATTTT.

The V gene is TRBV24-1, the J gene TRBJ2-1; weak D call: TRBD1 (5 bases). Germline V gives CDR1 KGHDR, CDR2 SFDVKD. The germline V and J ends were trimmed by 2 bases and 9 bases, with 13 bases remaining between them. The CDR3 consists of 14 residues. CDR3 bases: TGTGCCACCAGTGATTCCCCACAGGATTCTGAGCAGTTCTTC. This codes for CATSDSPQDSEQFF.

CDR3 sequence (DNA): TGTGCCAGCAGCTTTACAGGTCACTCTGGGGCCAACGTCCTGACTTTC. It yields the protein CASSFTGHSGANVLTF. V is TRBV5-6 and J is TRBJ2-6; D is possibly TRBD1 (5 bases). Trimming took off 2 bases at V and 0 bases at J, with 9 bases between the two ends. The germline gives CDR1 SGHDT, CDR2 YYEEEE. CDR3 size: 16 residues.

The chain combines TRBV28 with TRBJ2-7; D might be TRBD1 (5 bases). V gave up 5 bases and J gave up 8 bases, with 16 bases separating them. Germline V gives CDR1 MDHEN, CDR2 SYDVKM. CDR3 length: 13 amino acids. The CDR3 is CASSPPQGLKQYF. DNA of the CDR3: TGTGCCAGCAGTCCCCCTCAGGGTTTGAAGCAGTACTTC.

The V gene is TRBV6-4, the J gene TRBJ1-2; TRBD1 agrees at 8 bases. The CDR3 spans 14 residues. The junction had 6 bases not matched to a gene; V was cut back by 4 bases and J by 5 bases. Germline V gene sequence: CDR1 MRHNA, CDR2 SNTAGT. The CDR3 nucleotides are TGTGCCAGCAGTGGTTTACAGGGGGTTTATGGCTACACCTTC. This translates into CASSGLQGVYGYTF.

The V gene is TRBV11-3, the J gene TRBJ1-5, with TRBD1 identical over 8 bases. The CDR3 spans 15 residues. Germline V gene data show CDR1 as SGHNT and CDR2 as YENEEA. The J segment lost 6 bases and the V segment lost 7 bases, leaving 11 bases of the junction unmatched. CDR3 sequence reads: CASILRQGLGQPQHF. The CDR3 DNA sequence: TGTGCCAGCATTCTCCGACAGGGGTTGGGTCAGCCCCAGCATTTT.

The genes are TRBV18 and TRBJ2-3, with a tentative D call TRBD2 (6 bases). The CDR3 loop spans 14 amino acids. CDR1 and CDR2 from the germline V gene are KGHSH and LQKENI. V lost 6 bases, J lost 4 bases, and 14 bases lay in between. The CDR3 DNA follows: TGTGCCAGCTCGGCCTCAACGGGGGCAGATACGCAGTATTTT. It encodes CASSASTGADTQYF.

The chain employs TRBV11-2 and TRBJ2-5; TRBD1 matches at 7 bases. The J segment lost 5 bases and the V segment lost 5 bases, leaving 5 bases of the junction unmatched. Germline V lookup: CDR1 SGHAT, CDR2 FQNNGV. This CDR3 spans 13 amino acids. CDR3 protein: CASSTGQMETQYF. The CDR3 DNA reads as TGTGCCAGCAGCACGGGACAGATGGAGACCCAGTACTTC.

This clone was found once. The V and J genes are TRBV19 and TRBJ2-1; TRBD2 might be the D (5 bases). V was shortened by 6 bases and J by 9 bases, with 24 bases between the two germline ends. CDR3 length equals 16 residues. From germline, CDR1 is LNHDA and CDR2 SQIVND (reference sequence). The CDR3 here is CASSDLVRSGTAEQFF. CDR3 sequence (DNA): TGTGCCAGTAGCGACTTAGTTCGAAGCGGCACGGCTGAGCAGTTCTTC. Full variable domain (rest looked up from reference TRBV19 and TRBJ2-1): DGGITQSPKYLFRKEGQNVTLSCEQNLNHDAMYWYRQDPGQGLRLIYYSQIVNDFQKGDIAEGYSVSREKKESFPLTVTSAQKNPTAFYLCASSDLVRSGTAEQFFGPGTRLTVL.

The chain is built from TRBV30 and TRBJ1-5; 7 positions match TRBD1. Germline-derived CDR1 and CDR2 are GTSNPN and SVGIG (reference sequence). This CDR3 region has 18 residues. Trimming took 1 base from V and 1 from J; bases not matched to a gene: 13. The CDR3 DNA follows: TGTGCCTGGAGTGCACGATCTTGGGACAGTCGAAGCAATCAGCCCCAGCATTTT. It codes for CAWSARSWDSRSNQPQHF.

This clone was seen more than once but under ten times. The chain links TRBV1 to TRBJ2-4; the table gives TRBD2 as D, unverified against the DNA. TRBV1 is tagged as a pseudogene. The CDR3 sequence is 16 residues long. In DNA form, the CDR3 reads TGCACCAGCAGCCCAAGGTTTGGAGGCCCCAAAAACACTCAGTACTTC. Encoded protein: CTSSPRFGGPKNTQYF.

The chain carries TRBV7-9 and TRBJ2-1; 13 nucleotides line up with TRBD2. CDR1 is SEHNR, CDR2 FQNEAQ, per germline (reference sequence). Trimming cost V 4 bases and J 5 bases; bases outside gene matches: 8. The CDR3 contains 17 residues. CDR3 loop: CASSSRWTSGSNNEQFF. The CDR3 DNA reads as TGTGCCAGCAGCTCCCGCTGGACTAGCGGGAGTAACAATGAGCAGTTCTTC.

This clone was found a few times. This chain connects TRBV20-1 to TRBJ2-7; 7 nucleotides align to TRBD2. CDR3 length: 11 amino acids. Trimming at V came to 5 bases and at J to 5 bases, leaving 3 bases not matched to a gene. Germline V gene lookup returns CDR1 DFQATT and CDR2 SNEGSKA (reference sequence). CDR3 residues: CSAWDYNEQYF. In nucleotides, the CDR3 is TGCAGTGCTTGGGACTATAACGAGCAGTACTTC.

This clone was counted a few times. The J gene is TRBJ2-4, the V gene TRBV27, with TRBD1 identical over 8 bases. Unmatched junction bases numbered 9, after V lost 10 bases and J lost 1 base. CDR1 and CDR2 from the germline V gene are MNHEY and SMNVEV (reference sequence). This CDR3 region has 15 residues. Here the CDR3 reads CANNQGAEAKNIQYF. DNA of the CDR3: TGTGCCAACAACCAGGGGGCTGAGGCCAAAAACATTCAGTACTTC.

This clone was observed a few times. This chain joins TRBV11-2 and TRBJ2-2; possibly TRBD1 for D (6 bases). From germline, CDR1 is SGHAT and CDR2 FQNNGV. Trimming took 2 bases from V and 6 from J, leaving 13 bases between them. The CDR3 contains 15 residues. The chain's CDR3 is CASSLFTGLAGELFF. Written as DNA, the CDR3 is TGTGCCAGCAGCTTATTCACAGGGTTGGCCGGGGAGCTGTTTTTT.

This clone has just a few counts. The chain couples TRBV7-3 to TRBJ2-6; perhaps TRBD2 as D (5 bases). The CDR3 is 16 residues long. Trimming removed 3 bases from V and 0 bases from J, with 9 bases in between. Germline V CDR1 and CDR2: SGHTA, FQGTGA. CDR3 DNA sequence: TGTGCCAGCAGCTTTTCCGGGAACTCTGGGGCCAACGTCCTGACTTTC. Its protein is CASSFSGNSGANVLTF.

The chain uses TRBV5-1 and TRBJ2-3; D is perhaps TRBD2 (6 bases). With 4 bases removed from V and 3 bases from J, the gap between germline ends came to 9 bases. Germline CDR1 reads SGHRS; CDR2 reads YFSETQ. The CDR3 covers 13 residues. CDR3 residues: CASSAGLTDTQYF. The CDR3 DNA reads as TGCGCCAGCAGCGCGGGATTAACAGATACGCAGTATTTT.

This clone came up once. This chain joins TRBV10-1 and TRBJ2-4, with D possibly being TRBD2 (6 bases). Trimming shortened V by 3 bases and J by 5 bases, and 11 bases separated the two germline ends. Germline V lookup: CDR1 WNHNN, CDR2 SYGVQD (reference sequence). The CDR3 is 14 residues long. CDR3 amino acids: CASSETGTQNIQYF. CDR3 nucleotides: TGCGCCAGCAGTGAAACCGGGACTCAAAACATTCAGTACTTC.

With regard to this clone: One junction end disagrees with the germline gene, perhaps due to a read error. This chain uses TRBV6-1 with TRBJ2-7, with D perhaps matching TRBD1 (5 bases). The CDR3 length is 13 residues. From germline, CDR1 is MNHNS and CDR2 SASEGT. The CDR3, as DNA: TGTGCCAGCAGGGAAGAACAGGCCCACGAGCAGTACTTC. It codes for CASREEQAHEQYF.